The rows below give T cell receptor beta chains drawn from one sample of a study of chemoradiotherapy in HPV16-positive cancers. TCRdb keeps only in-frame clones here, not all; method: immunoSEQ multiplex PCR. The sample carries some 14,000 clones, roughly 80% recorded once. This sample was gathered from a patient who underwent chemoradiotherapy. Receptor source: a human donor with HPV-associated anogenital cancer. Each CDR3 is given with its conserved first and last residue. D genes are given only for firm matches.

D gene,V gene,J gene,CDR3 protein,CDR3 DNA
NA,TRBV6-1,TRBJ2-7,CASNLGRTYEQYF,TGTGCCAGCAATTTAGGTCGGACCTACGAGCAGTACTTC
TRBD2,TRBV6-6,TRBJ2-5,CASSYMGLPQETQYF,TGTGCCAGCAGTTACATGGGACTACCTCAAGAGACCCAGTACTTC
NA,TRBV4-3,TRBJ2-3,CASSQEWDSTDTQYF,TGCGCCAGCAGCCAAGAGTGGGACAGCACAGATACGCAGTATTTT
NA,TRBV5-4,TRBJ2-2,CASSFFAGRGNTGELFF,TGTGCCAGCAGCTTTTTCGCAGGACGGGGGAACACCGGGGAGCTGTTTTTT
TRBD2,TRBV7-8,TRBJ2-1,CASRGGFNEQFF,TGTGCCAGCAGGGGGGGGTTCAATGAGCAGTTCTTC
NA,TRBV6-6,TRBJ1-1,CASSYLRGNTEAFF,TGTGCCAGCAGTTACCTCCGCGGGAACACTGAAGCTTTCTTT
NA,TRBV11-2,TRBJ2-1,CASSLDRNNEQFF,TGTGCCAGCAGCTTAGATAGGAACAATGAGCAGTTCTTC
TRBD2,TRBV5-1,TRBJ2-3,CASSLGIQRGSTDTQYF,TGCGCCAGCAGCTTGGGGATTCAGCGGGGGAGCACAGATACGCAGTATTTT
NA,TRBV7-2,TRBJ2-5,CASSLGFTGYRETQYF,TGTGCCAGCAGCTTAGGGTTCACGGGGTATAGGGAGACCCAGTACTTC
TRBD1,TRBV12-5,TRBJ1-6,CATRGGLYNSPLHF,TGTGCTACCAGGGGGGGACTCTATAATTCACCCCTCCACTTT